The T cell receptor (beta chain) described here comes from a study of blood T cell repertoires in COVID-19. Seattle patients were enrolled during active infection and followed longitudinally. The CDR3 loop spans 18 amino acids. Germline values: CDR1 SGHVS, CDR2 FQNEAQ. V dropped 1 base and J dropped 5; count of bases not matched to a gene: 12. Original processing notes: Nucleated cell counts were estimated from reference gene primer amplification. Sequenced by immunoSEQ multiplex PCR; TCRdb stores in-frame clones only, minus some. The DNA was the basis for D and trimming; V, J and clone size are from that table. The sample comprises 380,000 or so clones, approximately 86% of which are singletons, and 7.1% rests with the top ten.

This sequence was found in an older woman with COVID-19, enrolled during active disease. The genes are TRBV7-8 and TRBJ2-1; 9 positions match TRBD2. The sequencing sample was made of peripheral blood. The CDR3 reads CASSLEVAGALGDNEQFF. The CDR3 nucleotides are TGTGCCAGCAGCTTAGAGGTAGCGGGAGCTTTGGGGGACAATGAGCAGTTCTTC.